This T cell receptor (beta chain) was captured in a study of early T cells in non-severe SARS-CoV-2 infection. Turning to the study itself: From unsorted whole blood, bulk RNA was sequenced, and the chains remained unpaired. Whole-study results and caveats: Private and CD4 specificities were missed by VDJdb matching, skewed to anti-spike CD8.

This clonotype was found a few times. The antigen remains unidentified. From the 5' RACE reads, TCRdb called clonotypes with MiXCR, one entry per CDR3 protein. Of about 84,000 distinct CDR3 sequences in the sample, 12% were seen once. This TCR came from an adult who was a healthcare worker with PCR-confirmed SARS-CoV-2 infection or an uninfected control (not recorded which). The sequencing input was whole blood.

The chain's CDR3 is CASSPRTEGETQYF. In DNA, the CDR3 is TGCGCCAGCAGCCCCCGAACAGAAGGAGAGACCCAGTACTTC. This chain links TRBV5-1 with TRBJ2-5, with D hard to call. CDR1 is SGHRS, CDR2 YFSETQ, per germline. Trimming pared 4 bases from V and 4 bases from J, leaving 14 bases between. The CDR3 has 14 amino acids.